The 27 T cell receptor beta chains reported below all come from one sample, sequenced in a study of blood T cell repertoires in COVID-19. Clones were read by immunoSEQ multiplex PCR, and TCRdb kept only the in-frame ones, dropping some. The sample has fewer than 200,000 clones, roughly 76% seen once. Sequencing input: peripheral blood. All receptors derive from a woman of 80 years or more with COVID-19, enrolled during active disease.

This chain uses TRBV3-1 (or the pseudogene TRBV3-2) with TRBJ2-7; a weak D match, TRBD1 (5 bases). The CDR3 has 17 residues. CDR1 and CDR2 (germline): LGHDT, YNNKEL (reference sequence). With 0 bases removed from V and 8 bases from J, the gap between germline ends came to 23 bases. Written as DNA, the CDR3 is TGTGCCAGCAGCCAAGATCGGTGGGGCAGGCCTGCTACGAAGCAGTACTTC. This encodes CASSQDRWGRPATKQYF.

This chain joins TRBV5-1 and TRBJ2-7, with TRBD1 as a possible D gene (6 bases). The germline V gene has CDR1 SGHRS and CDR2 YFSETQ. The germline V and J ends were trimmed by 0 bases and 3 bases, with 7 bases remaining between them. CDR3 length equals 13 residues. CDR3 nucleotides: TGCGCCAGCAGCTTGGACAGGGTCTACGAGCAGTACTTC. It yields the protein CASSLDRVYEQYF.

The count of this clone is one. J is TRBJ1-1 and V is TRBV5-1; the D gene is possibly TRBD1 (5 bases). Per germline, CDR1 SGHRS and CDR2 YFSETQ. The CDR3 covers 12 residues. Trimming left V 1 base short and J 9 bases short, with 10 bases between. The CDR3 DNA reads as TGCGCCAGCAGCTTGCCGGGGGATCAAGCTTTCTTT. Translation gives CASSLPGDQAFF.

This clone occurred once. V gene TRBV10-3 combines with J gene TRBJ2-3; 7 bases match TRBD1. This CDR3 is 12 amino acids long. Germline CDR1 reads ENHRY; CDR2 reads SYGVKD. V was clipped by 8 bases and J by 1 base; unmatched bases: 0. CDR3 nucleotide sequence: TGTGCCATCGGACAGGGCACAGATACGCAGTATTTT. The encoded protein is CAIGQGTDTQYF.

The chain has TRBV7-8 and TRBJ1-1; D uncertain. CDR3 length: 14 residues. Trimming pared 3 bases from V and 0 bases from J, leaving 8 bases between. Germline CDR1 SGHVS, CDR2 FQNEAQ. The CDR3 is CASSFHELNTEAFF. The CDR3 DNA sequence: TGTGCCAGCAGCTTTCACGAGCTGAACACTGAAGCTTTCTTT.

The J gene is TRBJ1-2, the V gene TRBV6-1; 9 nucleotides line up with TRBD1. The V gene's germline CDR1 is MNHNS and CDR2 SASEGT. The CDR3 has 17 residues. V gave up 1 base and J gave up 0 bases; unmatched junction bases: 6. The CDR3 DNA reads as TGTGCCAGCAGTGAAGGGACAGGGGCCCTAGCTAACTATGGCTACACCTTC. Translation gives CASSEGTGALANYGYTF.

This clone was detected once. The rearrangement joins TRBV5-4 to TRBJ2-3, with 9 bases matching TRBD2. With V trimmed by 4 bases and J by 4 bases, 7 bases remained unmatched. The CDR3 is made up of 15 amino acids. CDR1 is SGHNT, CDR2 YYREEE, per germline (reference sequence). The CDR3 here is CASSPVAGEPDTQYF. CDR3 nucleotide sequence: TGTGCCAGCAGCCCCGTAGCGGGAGAACCAGATACGCAGTATTTT.

The chain employs TRBV2 and TRBJ1-2; 9 nucleotides match TRBD1. From germline, CDR1 is SNHLY and CDR2 FYNNEI. V trimming: 4 bases; J trimming: 3 bases; junction bases outside the gene matches: 12. This CDR3 spans 17 amino acids. CDR3 amino acids: CASSVISGTGLYYGYTF. The CDR3 nucleotides are TGTGCCAGCAGTGTAATTTCCGGGACAGGGTTGTACTATGGCTACACCTTC.

The chain joins TRBV10-3 to TRBJ2-7; D is perhaps TRBD1 (6 bases). The V end lost 0 bases, the J end lost 6 bases, and 18 bases lay between the germline ends. The length of the CDR3 is 16 residues. Per the germline V gene, CDR1 is ENHRY and CDR2 is SYGVKD. The CDR3 DNA is TGTGCCATCAGTGAGTCCATGACAGGCAAATGGGCCGAGCAGTACTTC. It translates to CAISESMTGKWAEQYF.

The V and J genes are TRBV2 and TRBJ2-1; tentatively, D is TRBD2 (6 bases). The CDR3 runs 15 residues. V dropped 6 bases and J dropped 4 bases, with 16 bases sitting between them. Per the germline V gene, CDR1 is SNHLY and CDR2 is FYNNEI. The CDR3 DNA follows: TGTGCCAGCAGGCCGGGACTCTCCTCTTACAATGAGCAGTTCTTC. Translation gives CASRPGLSSYNEQFF.

The chain carries TRBV2 and TRBJ1-1; 7 bases are a match to TRBD1. J was trimmed by 1 base and V by 4 bases; bases with no gene match: 3. From germline, CDR1 is SNHLY and CDR2 FYNNEI. The CDR3 is made up of 14 amino acids. The CDR3 coding sequence is TGTGCCAGCAGTGTTCGGACAGGGAACACTGAAGCTTTCTTT. It yields the protein CASSVRTGNTEAFF.

CDR3 bases: TGTGCCAGCATCCGGGGGAATACGCAGTATTTT. It encodes CASIRGNTQYF. This rearrangement joins TRBV6-5 to TRBJ2-3; perhaps TRBD2 as D (6 bases). Trimming left V 7 bases short and J 7 bases short, with 9 bases between. The CDR3 spans 11 residues. The V gene's germline CDR1 is MNHEY and CDR2 SVGAGI.

This clone was found once. The CDR3, as DNA: TGTGCCAGCAGTCAAAGAGGGACACCACCTAACTATGGCTACACCTTC. Translated, it gives CASSQRGTPPNYGYTF. V usage is TRBV2 and J usage is TRBJ1-2; D might be TRBD1 (6 bases). The CDR3 spans 16 residues. V gave up 5 bases and J gave up 0 bases, with 16 bases separating them. CDR1 SNHLY and CDR2 FYNNEI come from the germline V gene.

This chain links TRBV5-4 with TRBJ2-3; 13 bases agree with TRBD2. The germline V gene has CDR1 SGHNT and CDR2 YYREEE (reference sequence). The CDR3 consists of 17 residues. V trimming: 3 bases; J trimming: 2 bases; junction bases outside the gene matches: 6. In nucleotides, the CDR3 is TGTGCCAGCAGCTCTAGACTAGCGGGGGGCCCCACAGATACGCAGTATTTT. Translating gives CASSSRLAGGPTDTQYF.

The chain employs TRBV29-1 and TRBJ2-2, with TRBD1 matching 12 bases. The CDR3 extends over 17 amino acids. The V gene end was trimmed by 0 bases and the J gene end by 6 bases; junction bases not matched to a gene: 8. CDR1 SQVTM and CDR2 ANQGSEA come from the germline V gene. CDR3 residues: CSVEDRGTGGPPGELFF. Written as DNA, the CDR3 is TGCAGCGTTGAAGATCGGGGGACAGGGGGCCCCCCCGGGGAGCTGTTTTTT.

In its sample, this clone was seen a few times. The chain has TRBV15 and TRBJ1-6; TRBD1 matches 10 bases. Trimming at V came to 0 bases and at J to 7 bases, leaving 6 bases not matched to a gene. The CDR3 spans 17 residues. The germline V gene has CDR1 LNHNV and CDR2 YYDKDF (reference sequence). This chain's CDR3 is CATSREGTGAPNSPLHF. Written as DNA, the CDR3 is TGTGCCACCAGCAGAGAAGGGACAGGGGCGCCGAATTCACCCCTCCACTTT.

The CDR3 DNA reads as TGTGCCAGCAGCGTAGACAGGGGGCGTGGGACTGAAGCTTTCTTT. This gives the protein CASSVDRGRGTEAFF. The chain is built from TRBV6-5 and TRBJ1-1, with TRBD1 matching over 10 bases. Germline CDR1 MNHEY, CDR2 SVGAGI. The CDR3 has 15 amino acids. With V trimmed by 6 bases and J by 5 bases, 9 bases remained unmatched.

V gene TRBV19 combines with J gene TRBJ1-4; a possible D gene is TRBD1 (5 bases). The CDR3 loop spans 15 amino acids. Germline V gene data show CDR1 as LNHDA and CDR2 as SQIVND (reference sequence). The V gene lost 5 bases and the J gene lost 8 bases, with 18 bases spanning the gap. Written as DNA, the CDR3 is TGTGCCAGTAGTCCACGTCGGCAGGGTGGAGAAAAACTGTTTTTT. Translated, it gives CASSPRRQGGEKLFF.

The chain employs TRBV6-5 and TRBJ2-1; D gene unclear. V shed 0 bases and J shed 1 base, with 7 bases lying between them. The CDR3 loop spans 15 amino acids. Germline CDR1 reads MNHEY; CDR2 reads SVGAGI. The CDR3 DNA sequence: TGTGCCAGCAGTTACTCAGTACAGTCCTACAATGAGCAGTTCTTC. Translating gives CASSYSVQSYNEQFF.

The count of this clone is one. V is TRBV28 and J is TRBJ2-3; 8 nucleotides match TRBD1. The CDR3 length is 15 residues. Trimming at V came to 6 bases and at J to 3 bases, leaving 8 bases not matched to a gene. Germline-derived CDR1 and CDR2 are MDHEN and SYDVKM. Here the CDR3 reads CASSEIRTGTDTQYF. The CDR3 nucleotides are TGTGCCAGCAGCGAAATTCGGACAGGGACAGATACGCAGTATTTT.

The chain is built from TRBV19 and TRBJ2-7, with D perhaps matching TRBD2 (5 bases). The CDR3 is 14 residues long. V shed 4 bases and J shed 2 bases, with 12 bases lying between them. Looked up from germline, CDR1 is LNHDA and CDR2 is SQIVND (reference sequence). The CDR3 protein is CASSRAGNTYEQYF. In DNA, the CDR3 is TGTGCCAGTAGTAGGGCCGGGAATACCTACGAGCAGTACTTC.

The genes are TRBV28 and TRBJ2-7; TRBD1 matches at 7 bases. V was pared by 2 bases and J by 1 base, with 5 bases of the junction left unmatched. Germline CDR1 is MDHEN and CDR2 is SYDVKM. The CDR3 loop spans 15 amino acids. CDR3 bases: TGTGCCAGCAGTTTAAGTGGCAGGGGGTCCTACGAGCAGTACTTC. Translating it yields CASSLSGRGSYEQYF.

The rearrangement joins TRBV6-2 or TRBV6-3 to TRBJ2-5, with D possibly matching TRBD1 (6 bases). The CDR3 covers 15 residues. Germline V lookup: CDR1 MNHEY, CDR2 SVGEGT. V dropped 1 base and J dropped 3 bases, with 12 bases sitting between them. CDR3 in amino acids: CASSYFQGLEETQYF. In DNA, the CDR3 is TGTGCCAGCAGTTACTTCCAGGGGCTGGAAGAGACCCAGTACTTC.

This clone was counted between two and nine times. The chain employs TRBV5-5 and TRBJ2-7; TRBD1 is a possible D gene (5 bases). V was trimmed by 0 bases and J by 2 bases, leaving 9 bases between them. The length of the CDR3 is 14 residues. Germline loops: CDR1 SGHKS, CDR2 YYEKEE (reference sequence). The CDR3 reads CASSLAQGPYEQYF. The CDR3 DNA reads as TGTGCCAGCAGCTTGGCCCAGGGCCCCTACGAGCAGTACTTC. Full variable domain (outside the CDR3, taken from reference TRBV5-5 and TRBJ2-7): DAGVTQSPTHLIKTRGQQVTLRCSPISGHKSVSWYQQVLGQGPQFIFQYYEKEERGRGNFPDRFSARQFPNYSSELNVNALLLGDSALYLCASSLAQGPYEQYFGPGTRLTVT.

This clone was seen a single time. The rearrangement joins TRBV5-1 to TRBJ1-5; 9 bases match TRBD1. The CDR3 extends over 16 amino acids. V lost 6 bases to trimming and J lost 2 bases; unmatched junction nucleotides: 9. Germline CDR1 is SGHRS and CDR2 is YFSETQ. CDR3 coding DNA: TGCGCCAGCATCTTTAGGGACAGGGATGGCAATCAGCCCCAGCATTTT. This gives the protein CASIFRDRDGNQPQHF.

The chain links TRBV28 to TRBJ2-5, with TRBD2 identical over 13 bases. The CDR3 is 17 residues long. V was pared by 5 bases and J by 1 base, with 7 bases of the junction left unmatched. Germline V gene data show CDR1 as MDHEN and CDR2 as SYDVKM. The DNA of the CDR3 is TGTGCCAGCAGTGAGGGGACTAGCGGGGCCCCCCAAGAGACCCAGTACTTC. This sequence encodes CASSEGTSGAPQETQYF.

The rearrangement links TRBV29-1 to TRBJ2-1, with 12 bases that match TRBD2. The CDR3 has 14 amino acids. The V gene's germline CDR1 is SQVTM and CDR2 ANQGSEA. With 7 bases clipped from V and 4 bases from J, the junction kept 5 bases outside the gene matches. CDR3 residues: CSGTGTSGYNEQFF. Here the CDR3 DNA reads TGCAGCGGTACCGGGACTAGCGGGTACAATGAGCAGTTCTTC.